A selection of T cell receptor beta chains follows, all from one sample in a study of CD8 T cells in Susac syndrome. A single record per CDR3 protein comes from TCRdb applying MiXCR to the immunoSEQ multiplex PCR reads. This sample has 150,000 to 200,000 distinct CDR3 sequences, with roughly 92% found just once. The specimen was CD4+ T cells from PBMCs. The receptors were sampled from a human donor with multiple sclerosis. CDR3s include the opening cysteine and the closing phenylalanine or tryptophan. The order of the fields is J gene, D gene, CDR3 length, V gene, CDR3 protein, CDR3 DNA. A D gene is named only where the DNA matches it firmly.

J: TRBJ2-5
D: TRBD1
length: 15
V: TRBV24-1
CDR3: CATSDFTGGQETQYF
DNA: TGTGCCACCAGTGATTTTACAGGGGGACAAGAGACCCAGTACTTC

J: TRBJ2-7
D: TRBD1
length: 14
V: TRBV12-3/TRBV12-4
CDR3: CASSLTGVKAEQYF
DNA: TGTGCCAGCAGCTTGACAGGGGTAAAGGCCGAGCAGTACTTC

J: TRBJ2-1
D: TRBD2
length: 15
V: TRBV5-4
CDR3: CASSPMGGAYNEQFF
DNA: TGTGCCAGCAGCCCTATGGGGGGGGCCTACAATGAGCAGTTCTTC

J: TRBJ1-1
D: TRBD1
length: 14
V: TRBV6-2/TRBV6-3
CDR3: CASSYGDRGTEAFF
DNA: TGTGCCAGCAGTTACGGGGACAGGGGTACTGAAGCTTTCTTT

J: TRBJ2-1
D: -
length: 16
V: TRBV3-1
CDR3: CASSLGIQYPYNEQFF
DNA: TGTGCCAGCAGCCTGGGTATCCAATACCCCTACAATGAGCAGTTCTTC

J: TRBJ2-7
D: -
length: 15
V: TRBV7-8
CDR3: CASSWSRTVSYEQYF
DNA: TGTGCCAGCAGCTGGTCCCGGACAGTCTCCTACGAGCAGTACTTC

J: TRBJ1-2
D: -
length: 14
V: TRBV6-5
CDR3: CASSWGQEDYGYTF
DNA: TGTGCCAGCAGTTGGGGACAAGAGGACTATGGCTACACCTTC

J: TRBJ2-1
D: -
length: 15
V: TRBV24-1
CDR3: CATSDSGRTYNEQFF
DNA: TGTGCCACCAGTGACTCAGGACGGACCTACAATGAGCAGTTCTTC

J: TRBJ1-1
D: -
length: 15
V: TRBV7-9
CDR3: CASSSQTPRITEAFF
DNA: TGTGCCAGCAGCTCCCAGACTCCCAGAATAACTGAAGCTTTCTTT

J: TRBJ1-2
D: TRBD1
length: 11
V: TRBV30
CDR3: CARGTGTGYTF
DNA: TGTGCCCGTGGGACAGGGACCGGCTACACCTTC

J: TRBJ2-7
D: TRBD1
length: 12
V: TRBV28
CDR3: CASSRQGYEQYF
DNA: TGTGCCAGCAGTCGACAGGGGTACGAGCAGTACTTC

J: TRBJ2-5
D: -
length: 15
V: TRBV6-1
CDR3: CASTRVGGRKETQYF
DNA: TGTGCCAGCACCCGGGTAGGGGGGAGGAAAGAGACCCAGTACTTC